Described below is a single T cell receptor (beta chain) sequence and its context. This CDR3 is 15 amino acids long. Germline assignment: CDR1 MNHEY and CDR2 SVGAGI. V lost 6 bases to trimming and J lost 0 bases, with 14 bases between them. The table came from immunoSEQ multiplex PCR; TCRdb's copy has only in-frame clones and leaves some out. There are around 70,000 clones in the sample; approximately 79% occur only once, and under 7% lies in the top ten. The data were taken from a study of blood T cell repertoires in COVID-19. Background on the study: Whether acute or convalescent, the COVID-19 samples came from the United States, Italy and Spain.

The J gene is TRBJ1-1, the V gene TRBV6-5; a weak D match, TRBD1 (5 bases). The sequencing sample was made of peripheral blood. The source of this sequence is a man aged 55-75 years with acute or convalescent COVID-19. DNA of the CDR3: TGTGCCAGCAGCGCTAACAGGAGAATGAACACTGAAGCTTTCTTT. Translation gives CASSANRRMNTEAFF.